This TCR beta chain was documented in a study of T cell responses to AZD1222 COVID-19 vaccine. Overall study results and limits: Among AZD1222 vaccinees, only 6 or 7 were seropositive at baseline. Spike-specific TCR repertoires showed rising breadth and depth after two AZD1222 doses. Repertoires in all cases were sampled only once the peak T cell response had passed.

The CDR3 length is 14 residues. Germline V gene data show CDR1 as PRHDT and CDR2 as FYEKMQ (reference sequence). V was clipped by 5 bases and J by 5 bases, with 13 bases between them. Profiled with immunoSEQ multiplex PCR; TCRdb holds only in-frame clones, not every one. This table holds about 120,000 clones, 85% to 90% found once. In regard to this clone: As yet, its antigen is unknown.

Timing groups of about 4 and about 12 weeks for second doses were pooled. The input for sequencing was peripheral blood, taken 28 days after the second AZD1222 dose. J is TRBJ2-1 and V is TRBV13; weak D call: TRBD1 (6 bases). The receptor's source is an adult who received the AZD1222 COVID-19 vaccine. The CDR3 nucleotides read TGTGCCAGCAGCCAGGGGTTCCGAAACAATGAGCAGTTCTTC. This codes for CASSQGFRNNEQFF.